This entry lists 5 T cell receptor beta chains sequenced from one sample in a study of blood T cell repertoires in COVID-19. Using immunoSEQ multiplex PCR, the repertoire was profiled, and TCRdb retains in-frame clones only, with some absent. This table has about 49,000 clones, 65% to 90% appearing once. Sequencing used peripheral blood. The receptors originated from an older woman with acute or convalescent COVID-19.

This clone was counted only a few times. The V and J genes are TRBV3-1 (or the pseudogene TRBV3-2) and TRBJ2-4; D ambiguous. Trimming took 4 bases from V and 5 from J, leaving 9 bases between them. The length of the CDR3 is 13 residues. In germline, CDR1 is LGHDT, CDR2 YNNKEL (reference sequence). The CDR3: CASSRYSENIQYF. In DNA, the CDR3 is TGTGCCAGCAGCCGATACAGTGAAAACATTCAGTACTTC.

The CDR3 loop is CASTPGQGAGGELFF. CDR3 DNA: TGTGCCAGCACGCCGGGACAGGGGGCCGGCGGGGAGCTGTTTTTT. The rearrangement uses TRBV6-5 and TRBJ2-2, with 12 nucleotides matching TRBD1. V lost 7 bases to trimming and J lost 7 bases; unmatched junction nucleotides: 7. CDR3 length: 15 residues. The V gene's germline CDR1 is MNHEY and CDR2 SVGAGI.

The CDR3 loop is CACRVVWTATNEKLFF. Written as DNA, the CDR3 is TGTGCCTGTCGGGTCGTGTGGACAGCAACTAATGAAAAACTGTTTTTT. The rearrangement joins TRBV30 to TRBJ1-4, with D possibly being TRBD1 (6 bases). V lost 6 bases, J lost 0 bases, and 17 bases lay in between. The CDR3 is made up of 16 amino acids. The germline gives CDR1 GTSNPN, CDR2 SVGIG (reference sequence).

This clone was counted a few times. V is TRBV28 and J is TRBJ2-3; 13 bases are a match to TRBD2. Trimming cost V 4 bases and J 8 bases; bases outside gene matches: 9. Per germline, CDR1 MDHEN and CDR2 SYDVKM. This CDR3 has 16 amino acids. CDR3 residues: CASSSSGTSGKGTQYF. The CDR3 DNA reads TGTGCCAGCAGTTCCTCCGGGACTAGCGGGAAGGGTACGCAGTATTTT.

The chain uses TRBV5-1 and TRBJ1-1; D perhaps matches TRBD1 (6 bases). V lost 4 bases and J lost 0, with 22 bases in between. The CDR3 extends over 18 amino acids. Germline V gene sequence: CDR1 SGHRS, CDR2 YFSETQ. CDR3 coding DNA: TGCGCCAGCAGCCCCCGGGACACACGTACCCCGATGAACACTGAAGCTTTCTTT. This sequence encodes CASSPRDTRTPMNTEAFF.